This TCR beta chain was identified during a study of cytomegalovirus exposure and HLA in healthy donors. General study results and limits: The authors enumerated under 200 TCR beta chains as linked to cytomegalovirus.

V lost 3 bases, J lost 7 bases, and 13 bases lay in between. The CDR3 is 13 residues long. Germline assignment: CDR1 WNHNN and CDR2 SYGVQD (reference sequence). Primers: 60 Vbeta forward and 13 Jbeta reverse. Measured with immunoSEQ multiplex PCR; TCRdb has only the in-frame clones, and not every one. The sample yields roughly 200,000 clones, roughly 85% seen once. For this clone: Its target is not known.

Donors sampled were nominally healthy, though unrecorded immune exposures were likely. This sequence originates from a woman between 45 and 65 years old in good health and CMV-seronegative. V and J are TRBV10-1 and TRBJ2-7, with D possibly matching TRBD1 (6 bases). What was sequenced was PBMCs. DNA of the CDR3: TGCGCCAGCAGTGACAGGACCCAGGGGGAGCAGTACTTC. Translating gives CASSDRTQGEQYF.